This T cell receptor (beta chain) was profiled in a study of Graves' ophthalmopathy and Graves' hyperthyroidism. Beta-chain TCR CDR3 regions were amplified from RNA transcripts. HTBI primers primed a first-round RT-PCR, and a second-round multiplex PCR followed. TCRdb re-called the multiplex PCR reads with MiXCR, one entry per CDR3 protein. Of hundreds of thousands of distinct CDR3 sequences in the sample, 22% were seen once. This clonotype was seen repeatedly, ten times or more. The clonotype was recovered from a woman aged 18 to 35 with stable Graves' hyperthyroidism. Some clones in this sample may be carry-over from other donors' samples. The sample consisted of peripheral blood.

The CDR3 loop is CSVGADLGGTGYTF. The CDR3 DNA follows: TGCAGCGTTGGAGCCGATCTTGGGGGCACTGGCTACACCTTC. V gene TRBV29-1 combines with J gene TRBJ1-2, with D possibly TRBD1 on 6 matching bases. The CDR3 spans 14 residues. Per germline, CDR1 SQVTM and CDR2 ANQGSEA. Trimming removed 4 bases from V and 7 bases from J, with 19 bases in between.